Following are 14 T cell receptor beta chains from one sample sequenced in a study of human thymus T cells. From resections taken during corrective heart surgery, the thymus tissue was obtained. Assay used: immunoSEQ multiplex PCR; TCRdb lists only in-frame clones, some missing. The sample shows around 120,000 clones, around 94% of them seen only once. The sample consisted of thymus tissue. The origin of the receptors is a boy in the first two years of life with a congenital heart defect but otherwise immunologically healthy.

The genes are TRBV6-5 and TRBJ2-3, with D unresolved. V lost 0 bases and J 4 bases, leaving 5 bases between the germline ends. Germline CDR1 and CDR2: MNHEY and SVGAGI. The CDR3 loop spans 13 amino acids. The DNA of the CDR3 is TGTGCCAGCAGTTACTCTCGGGCAGATACGCAGTATTTT. Protein product: CASSYSRADTQYF.

The chain is built from TRBV30 and TRBJ1-6; 11 nucleotides match TRBD1. This CDR3 contains 16 residues. Per germline, CDR1 GTSNPN and CDR2 SVGIG (reference sequence). The ends lost 6 bases at V and 7 bases at J; junction bases unmatched: 11. The CDR3 sequence: CACTDKWDRGNSPLHF. Written as DNA, the CDR3 is TGTGCCTGCACCGACAAATGGGACAGGGGGAATTCACCCCTCCACTTT.

The chain recombines TRBV6-6 with TRBJ2-5; 13 bases are a match to TRBD2. The CDR3 contains 15 residues. Germline V CDR1 and CDR2: MNHNY, SVGAGI (reference sequence). Losses at the gene ends were 4 bases for V and 8 bases for J; bases not matched to a gene: 7. Here the CDR3 reads CASSCTSGGAGTQYF. The DNA of the CDR3 is TGTGCCAGCAGTTGCACTAGCGGGGGGGCGGGAACCCAGTACTTC.

The chain uses TRBV5-4 and TRBJ2-7, with TRBD2 matching over 14 bases. Germline CDR1 SGHNT, CDR2 YYREEE (reference sequence). V lost 4 bases to trimming and J lost 2 bases; unmatched junction nucleotides: 2. The CDR3 spans 15 residues. The CDR3 sequence is CASSRGLAGAYEQYF. CDR3 nucleotides: TGTGCCAGCAGCCGGGGACTAGCGGGGGCCTACGAGCAGTACTTC.

This clone came up a few times. The chain links TRBV2 to TRBJ1-1; D gene ambiguous. V was trimmed by 7 bases and J by 3 bases, leaving 9 bases between them. CDR3 length: 12 amino acids. In germline, CDR1 is SNHLY, CDR2 FYNNEI. CDR3 DNA sequence: TGTGCCAGCACCAGGCTATACACTGAAGCTTTCTTT. This sequence encodes CASTRLYTEAFF.

This sequence joins TRBV4-2 and TRBJ1-1; D remains unclear. The CDR3 has 14 amino acids. CDR1 LGHNA and CDR2 YNFKEQ come from the germline V gene. V shed 1 base and J shed 3 bases, with 9 bases lying between them. Here the CDR3 DNA reads TGTGCCAGCAGCCAAGGGGATTTGGACACTGAAGCTTTCTTT. Amino acids: CASSQGDLDTEAFF.

The rearrangement joins TRBV4-2 to TRBJ2-7; D gene ambiguous. Germline V lookup: CDR1 LGHNA, CDR2 YNFKEQ. The CDR3 has 14 amino acids. V dropped 1 base and J dropped 1 base, with 8 bases sitting between them. This chain's CDR3 is CASSQGQGSYEQYF. CDR3 nucleotides: TGTGCCAGCAGCCAAGGTCAAGGTTCCTACGAGCAGTACTTC.

The chain combines TRBV5-1 with TRBJ2-5; D is perhaps TRBD2 (5 bases). This CDR3 spans 13 amino acids. Germline V gene data show CDR1 as SGHRS and CDR2 as YFSETQ. V lost 1 base and J 4 bases, leaving 8 bases between the germline ends. This chain's CDR3 is CASSLIRGETQYF. CDR3 nucleotides: TGCGCCAGCAGCTTGATTCGGGGAGAGACCCAGTACTTC.

J is TRBJ1-3 and V is TRBV27; D remains ambiguous. Between the trimmed V and J ends, which lost 5 bases and 4 bases, there was a span of 18 bases. Germline V lookup: CDR1 MNHEY, CDR2 SMNVEV (reference sequence). The CDR3 is 16 amino acids. The CDR3 protein is CASSPTPTESGNTIYF. In DNA form, the CDR3 reads TGTGCCAGCAGTCCTACACCTACAGAGTCCGGAAACACCATATATTTT.

The chain is built from TRBV27 and TRBJ2-2; 7 bases are a match to TRBD2. J lost 4 bases, V lost 0 bases, and 8 bases had no gene match. The CDR3 consists of 17 residues. Germline V lookup: CDR1 MNHEY, CDR2 SMNVEV (reference sequence). In DNA form, the CDR3 reads TGTGCCAGCAGTTTATCCCTAGCGGACGCGAGCACCGGGGAGCTGTTTTTT. This sequence encodes CASSLSLADASTGELFF.

The genes are TRBV30 and TRBJ1-1; D unclear. The CDR3 is made up of 14 amino acids. V lost 0 bases and J lost 0, with 8 bases in between. From germline, CDR1 is GTSNPN and CDR2 SVGIG (reference sequence). The CDR3 DNA is TGTGCCTGGAGTGTACGGGCAATGAACACTGAAGCTTTCTTT. Translation: CAWSVRAMNTEAFF.

The chain recombines TRBV28 with TRBJ2-1; possibly TRBD2 for D (7 bases). Germline values: CDR1 MDHEN, CDR2 SYDVKM. The CDR3 is made up of 15 amino acids. Trimming removed 6 bases from V and 10 bases from J, with 22 bases in between. The DNA for the CDR3 is TGTGCCAGCAGCCCCAGGCTGCGGGGGCCCTCCGAGCAGTTCTTC. The encoded protein is CASSPRLRGPSEQFF.

The chain is built from TRBV30 and TRBJ2-5, with D tentatively TRBD2 (7 bases). The CDR3 totals 15 residues. The V gene's germline CDR1 is GTSNPN and CDR2 SVGIG (reference sequence). V dropped 1 base and J dropped 2 bases, with 14 bases sitting between them. The CDR3 nucleotides are TGTGCCTGGAGTGAGGGGGGGTTCGGGCAAGAGACCCAGTACTTC. It yields the protein CAWSEGGFGQETQYF.

This chain joins TRBV2 and TRBJ1-4; D call uncertain. Deletions cut 2 bases from V and 8 bases from J, with 15 bases between. The CDR3 loop spans 15 amino acids. The germline V gene encodes CDR1 SNHLY and CDR2 FYNNEI. The DNA of the CDR3 is TGTGCCAGCAGTGAACTCCGGAGGACGCTCGAAAAACTGTTTTTT. Its translation: CASSELRRTLEKLFF. The variable domain in full, completed from reference TRBV2 and TRBJ1-4, reads EPEVTQTPSHQVTQMGQEVILRCVPISNHLYFYWYRQILGQKVEFLVSFYNNEISEKSEIFDDQFSVERPDGSNFTLKIRSTKLEDSAMYFCASSELRRTLEKLFFGSGTQLSVL.